The 7 T cell receptor beta chains listed next were all sequenced from one sample in a study of post-analysis software for immune sequencing data. Notes on the study in general: About five TRBV segments, including TRBV5-6, TRBV5-1 and TRBV20-1, were more frequent in patients than controls.

Their antigen targets remain unknown. Prepared libraries of TCR beta cDNA carried unique molecular identifiers. TCRdb analysed the PCR reads with MiXCR anew, one entry per CDR3 protein. The sample holds under 650,000 distinct CDR3 sequences, roughly 46% seen once. The source material was blood. The receptors derive from a girl aged 5-17 years with multiple sclerosis.

The chain uses TRBV27 and TRBJ2-7; 8 nucleotides agree with TRBD1. V shed 2 bases, J shed 0 bases, and the junction held 3 bases outside the gene matches. The CDR3 length is 15 residues. The germline V gene encodes CDR1 MNHEY and CDR2 SMNVEV (reference sequence). The CDR3 loop reads CASSLLTGGSYEQYF. CDR3 coding DNA: TGTGCCAGCAGTTTACTAACAGGGGGCTCCTACGAGCAGTACTTC.

V usage is TRBV29-1 and J usage is TRBJ1-2; 7 bases fit TRBD1. The V and J ends lost 8 bases and 2 bases, in that order; junction bases with no gene match: 8. Germline loops: CDR1 SQVTM, CDR2 ANQGSEA. This CDR3 spans 13 amino acids. Here the CDR3 DNA reads TGCAGCTTACACAGGGGTGGCAACTATGGCTACACCTTC. Protein product: CSLHRGGNYGYTF.

The genes are TRBV12-3 or TRBV12-4 and TRBJ2-3; D gene unclear. The CDR3 is 12 amino acids. Trimming took 5 bases from V and 4 from J, leaving 7 bases between them. The CDR3 nucleotides are TGTGCCAGCAGTGCTGAGCCAGATACGCAGTATTTT. Encoded protein: CASSAEPDTQYF.

There are a few counts of this clonotype. The genes are TRBV29-1 and TRBJ2-3; 8 nucleotides match TRBD2. The germline V gene encodes CDR1 SQVTM and CDR2 ANQGSEA. This CDR3 is 13 amino acids long. The J segment lost 9 bases and the V segment lost 0 bases, leaving 5 bases of the junction unmatched. The chain's CDR3 is CSVEETSGATQYF. In DNA form, the CDR3 reads TGCAGCGTTGAAGAAACTAGCGGAGCAACGCAGTATTTT.

The chain has TRBV5-1 and TRBJ1-1; 9 nucleotides agree with TRBD1. The germline V gene encodes CDR1 SGHRS and CDR2 YFSETQ. The CDR3 spans 15 residues. V lost 4 bases and J lost 1; bases outside the gene matches: 5. The CDR3 DNA sequence: TGCGCCAGCAGCCAAAGGACAGGGGCGAACACTGAAGCTTTCTTT. It codes for CASSQRTGANTEAFF.

In DNA form, the CDR3 reads TGCGCCAGCAGCCAAGAAGTAAGGACAGAGCAGTTCTTC. Translation gives CASSQEVRTEQFF. V and J are TRBV4-1 and TRBJ2-1; TRBD1 might be the D (5 bases). The CDR3 extends over 13 amino acids. The V end was cut by 0 bases, the J end by 10 bases, with 10 bases between. CDR1 MGHRA and CDR2 YSYEKL come from the germline V gene.

The chain carries TRBV7-9 and TRBJ2-1; D gene ambiguous. Germline V gene data show CDR1 as SEHNR and CDR2 as FQNEAQ (reference sequence). The CDR3 covers 14 residues. V was trimmed by 6 bases and J by 2 bases, leaving 11 bases between them. The CDR3 loop reads CASRPRIAYNEQFF. The CDR3 DNA follows: TGTGCCAGCAGACCGAGAATTGCCTACAATGAGCAGTTCTTC. Filled out from reference TRBV7-9 and TRBJ2-1, the complete variable domain reads DTGVSQNPRHKITKRGQNVTFRCDPISEHNRLYWYRQTLGQGPEFLTYFQNEAQLEKSRLLSDRFSAERPKGSFSTLEIQRTEQGDSAMYLCASRPRIAYNEQFFGPGTRLTVL.